One sample yielded the 28 T cell receptor beta chains listed below, sequenced in a study of technical replicates of blood from a handful of donors. The assay was immunoSEQ multiplex PCR, and TCRdb's table has in-frame clones only and misses some. The data show 70,000 to 80,000 clones, 91% seen once. Source material: T cells isolated from PBMCs. These receptors were obtained from a human donor in good health. Some clones in this sample may be carry-over from other donors' samples.

In its sample, this clone was seen once. V gene TRBV15 combines with J gene TRBJ1-1; TRBD1 might be the D (5 bases). Germline V lookup: CDR1 LNHNV, CDR2 YYDKDF (reference sequence). CDR3 length: 15 residues. V gave up 2 bases and J gave up 1 base, with 11 bases separating them. The CDR3 protein is CATSRKRGWNTEAFF. The CDR3 DNA sequence: TGTGCCACCAGCAGAAAACGGGGGTGGAACACTGAAGCTTTCTTT. The full variable domain, completed using reference TRBV15 and TRBJ1-1, is DAMVIQNPRYQVTQFGKPVTLSCSQTLNHNVMYWYQQKSSQAPKLLFHYYDKDFNNEADTPDNFQSRRPNTSFCFLDIRSPGLGDTAMYLCATSRKRGWNTEAFFGQGTRLTVV.

This clone appeared once. This sequence joins TRBV11-3 and TRBJ2-1, with a tentative D call TRBD2 (5 bases). The length of the CDR3 is 15 residues. V lost 1 base to trimming and J lost 0 bases, with 7 bases between them. Germline V lookup: CDR1 SGHNT, CDR2 YENEEA. The CDR3 region has the DNA TGTGCCAGCAGCTTAGCAGAGGGCTCCTACAATGAGCAGTTCTTC. Residues: CASSLAEGSYNEQFF.

The CDR3 sequence is CASSLVRGNTEAFF. CDR3 DNA sequence: TGTGCCAGCAGTTTAGTTCGAGGGAACACTGAAGCTTTCTTT. The chain joins TRBV27 to TRBJ1-1; unclear D gene. The germline V gene encodes CDR1 MNHEY and CDR2 SMNVEV (reference sequence). Trimming left V 2 bases short and J 1 base short, with 8 bases between. CDR3 size: 14 residues.

The rearrangement uses TRBV9 and TRBJ2-3; 13 nucleotides align to TRBD2. CDR1 is SGDLS, CDR2 YYNGEE, per germline. Trimming took 3 bases from V and 3 from J; bases not matched to a gene: 4. The CDR3 totals 16 residues. For the CDR3, the DNA is TGTGCCAGCAGCGCCCTGACTAGCGGGGGGACAGATACGCAGTATTTT. Residues: CASSALTSGGTDTQYF.

The chain has TRBV9 and TRBJ2-7; 7 bases align to TRBD2. Losses at the gene ends were 0 bases for V and 0 bases for J; bases not matched to a gene: 9. Germline V gene data show CDR1 as SGDLS and CDR2 as YYNGEE. CDR3 length equals 17 residues. In DNA, the CDR3 is TGTGCCAGCAGCGTAGGGCCCAGCGGGGTCAGCTCCTACGAGCAGTACTTC. It specifies CASSVGPSGVSSYEQYF.

The V call is TRBV10-3, the J call TRBJ2-7, with 7 bases aligning to TRBD1. CDR1 is ENHRY and CDR2 is SYGVKD in the germline V gene. The V gene end was trimmed by 4 bases and the J gene end by 0 bases; junction bases not matched to a gene: 12. The CDR3 length is 17 residues. CDR3 bases: TGTGCCATCAGTGGACCTCCCAGGGACAGAGTCTCCTACGAGCAGTACTTC. Amino acid sequence: CAISGPPRDRVSYEQYF.

This chain joins TRBV11-2 and TRBJ1-1, with D possibly matching TRBD1 (5 bases). Germline V lookup: CDR1 SGHAT, CDR2 FQNNGV. CDR3 length equals 15 residues. Trimming stripped 5 bases from V and 2 bases from J, with 15 bases between. The CDR3 DNA sequence: TGTGCCAGCAGCACCTTTCCGACAGACAACACTGAAGCTTTCTTT. It codes for CASSTFPTDNTEAFF. Full variable domain (outside the CDR3, taken from reference TRBV11-2 and TRBJ1-1): EAGVAQSPRYKIIEKRQSVAFWCNPISGHATLYWYQQILGQGPKLLIQFQNNGVVDDSQLPKDRFSAERLKGVDSTLKIQPAKLEDSAVYLCASSTFPTDNTEAFFGQGTRLTVV.

V and J are TRBV19 and TRBJ1-4, with D unresolved. Trimming left V 3 bases short and J 0 bases short, with 8 bases between. The CDR3 consists of 15 residues. Germline V CDR1 and CDR2: LNHDA, SQIVND (reference sequence). This chain's CDR3 is CASSMGDTTNEKLFF. DNA of the CDR3: TGTGCCAGTAGTATGGGAGATACAACTAATGAAAAACTGTTTTTT.

The chain carries TRBV7-8 and TRBJ2-7, with 8 bases identical to TRBD2. From germline, CDR1 is SGHVS and CDR2 FQNEAQ. Trimming at V came to 4 bases and at J to 7 bases, leaving 12 bases not matched to a gene. This CDR3 is built from 15 residues. The CDR3 loop reads CASSSAGGPRKEQYF. For the CDR3, the DNA is TGTGCCAGCAGCTCGGCGGGGGGCCCCAGGAAAGAGCAGTACTTC.

CDR3 bases: TGTGCCAGCAGCTTAGGGTACAGGACGGATGGCTACACCTTC. Protein product: CASSLGYRTDGYTF. The chain employs TRBV5-4 and TRBJ1-2, with D perhaps matching TRBD1 (5 bases). This CDR3 is built from 14 residues. CDR1 is SGHNT and CDR2 is YYREEE in the germline V gene (reference sequence). The ends were cut back, 2 bases at V and 6 bases at J, with 14 bases in the middle. Supplemented by reference TRBV5-4 and TRBJ1-2, the full variable domain reads ETGVTQSPTHLIKTRGQQVTLRCSSQSGHNTVSWYQQALGQGPQFIFQYYREEENGRGNFPPRFSGLQFPNYSSELNVNALELDDSALYLCASSLGYRTDGYTFGSGTRLTVV.

The CDR3 DNA reads as TGTGCCAGCAGCCAAGATAGGGAGGGGGGTACCTACAATGAGCAGTTCTTC. This translates into CASSQDREGGTYNEQFF. V usage is TRBV4-2 and J usage is TRBJ2-1, with D possibly TRBD2 on 7 matching bases. Trimming shortened V by 0 bases and J by 2 bases, and 14 bases separated the two germline ends. CDR1 and CDR2 (germline): LGHNA, YNFKEQ. The CDR3 spans 17 residues.

The rearrangement links TRBV5-1 to TRBJ1-1, with D uncertain. Germline lookup yields CDR1 SGHRS and CDR2 YFSETQ. Between the trimmed V and J ends, which lost 2 bases and 2 bases, there was a span of 10 bases. The CDR3 totals 14 residues. The CDR3 region has the DNA TGCGCCAGCAGCTTAGAGGGCGAAAACACTGAAGCTTTCTTT. Residues: CASSLEGENTEAFF. The full variable domain, rest sourced from reference TRBV5-1 and TRBJ1-1, is KAGVTQTPRYLIKTRGQQVTLSCSPISGHRSVSWYQQTPGQGLQFLFEYFSETQRNKGNFPGRFSGRQFSNSRSEMNVSTLELGDSALYLCASSLEGENTEAFFGQGTRLTVV.

This rearrangement joins TRBV5-1 to TRBJ2-5, with TRBD2 matching 9 bases. There are 14 residues in the CDR3. Germline CDR1 and CDR2: SGHRS and YFSETQ. V shed 6 bases and J 5 bases; nucleotides not matched to a gene: 8. CDR3 protein: CASTRGLADETQYF. The CDR3 DNA follows: TGCGCCAGCACCAGGGGACTAGCAGATGAGACCCAGTACTTC.

The V call is TRBV7-9, the J call TRBJ1-4; D uncertain. CDR1 and CDR2 (germline): SEHNR, FQNEAQ (reference sequence). The CDR3 consists of 15 residues. Trimming cost V 4 bases and J 0 bases, with 9 bases left between them. The CDR3 protein is CASSSSGATNEKLFF. In DNA form, the CDR3 reads TGTGCCAGCAGCTCCTCGGGAGCAACTAATGAAAAACTGTTTTTT.

This clone was seen more than once but under ten times. V is TRBV28 and J is TRBJ2-1; TRBD2 is a possible D gene (5 bases). V dropped 6 bases and J dropped 9 bases, with 18 bases sitting between them. The CDR3 is made up of 14 amino acids. CDR1 MDHEN and CDR2 SYDVKM come from the germline V gene. The CDR3 coding sequence is TGTGCCAGCAGCCAAAGACTAACGCCCGGTGAGCAGTTCTTC. Translating gives CASSQRLTPGEQFF.

This clone has only one observation. One end of the junction is discordant with germline, which a read error may explain. The V call is TRBV5-1, the J call TRBJ1-6, with D tentatively TRBD1 (5 bases). The CDR3 totals 14 residues. CDR1 SGHRS and CDR2 YFSETQ come from the germline V gene. The CDR3 here is CASSLAGGYSPLHF. The CDR3 coding sequence is TGCGCCAGCAGTTTGGCCGGGGGTTATTCACCCCTCCACTTT.

This clone showed up just a few times. The rearrangement joins TRBV2 to TRBJ1-3; no firm D call. Trimming took 0 bases from V and 4 from J, leaving 7 bases between them. The CDR3 runs to 14 residues. CDR1 and CDR2 from the germline V gene are SNHLY and FYNNEI. CDR3 loop: CASSEARGGNTIYF. As DNA, the CDR3 is TGTGCCAGCAGTGAAGCGCGAGGGGGAAACACCATATATTTT.

The V call is TRBV30, the J call TRBJ2-7, with TRBD2 as a possible D gene (6 bases). The CDR3 runs 13 residues. The germline V gene encodes CDR1 GTSNPN and CDR2 SVGIG (reference sequence). V lost 2 bases, J lost 2 bases, and 10 bases lay in between. CDR3 loop: CAWSPLAPYEQYF. In DNA form, the CDR3 reads TGTGCCTGGAGTCCCCTAGCGCCCTACGAGCAGTACTTC.

V is TRBV18 and J is TRBJ2-1, with TRBD2 identical over 9 bases. V was clipped by 3 bases and J by 5 bases; unmatched bases: 5. CDR3 length: 15 residues. Per the germline V gene, CDR1 is KGHSH and CDR2 is LQKENI. The CDR3 is CASSPVAGGDNEQFF. CDR3 DNA: TGTGCCAGCTCACCTGTGGCGGGAGGGGACAATGAGCAGTTCTTC.

The chain links TRBV25-1 to TRBJ2-5; D call uncertain. The CDR3 spans 16 residues. The germline V gene has CDR1 MGHDK and CDR2 SYGVNS. V dropped 3 bases and J dropped 5 bases, with 19 bases sitting between them. This CDR3 reads CASSDRNEHSWETQYF. The CDR3 DNA sequence: TGTGCCAGCAGTGACCGCAATGAACATTCCTGGGAGACCCAGTACTTC.

The rearrangement joins TRBV7-2 to TRBJ1-5, with a weak D call TRBD1 (6 bases). From germline, CDR1 is SGHTA and CDR2 FQGNSA. CDR3 length equals 14 residues. V was cut by 3 bases and J by 6 bases, with 12 bases left in between. Here the CDR3 reads CASSFRQGTQPQHF. The CDR3 DNA reads as TGTGCCAGCAGCTTCCGGCAGGGGACTCAGCCCCAGCATTTT.

The chain uses TRBV5-4 and TRBJ1-2, with unresolved D. Deletions cut 1 base from V and 8 bases from J, with 12 bases between. CDR1 and CDR2 from the germline V gene are SGHNT and YYREEE (reference sequence). The length of the CDR3 is 13 residues. Written as DNA, the CDR3 is TGTGCCAGCAGCTTGCCCGGGAATGAGGGCTACACCTTC. This translates into CASSLPGNEGYTF.

The V call is TRBV7-2, the J call TRBJ2-5; D is possibly TRBD1 (5 bases). The germline V gene encodes CDR1 SGHTA and CDR2 FQGNSA. There are 12 residues in the CDR3. With 5 bases removed from V and 6 bases from J, the gap between germline ends came to 10 bases. The CDR3 loop reads CASSVRGQTQYF. As DNA, the CDR3 is TGTGCCAGCAGCGTAAGGGGTCAGACCCAGTACTTC.

This clone came up once. The chain couples TRBV14 to TRBJ2-7; possibly TRBD2 for D (5 bases). The germline V gene encodes CDR1 SGHDN and CDR2 FVKESK. The CDR3 consists of 15 residues. V shed 4 bases and J shed 7 bases, with 20 bases lying between them. The chain's CDR3 is CASSPLDNPRGEQYF. The CDR3 nucleotides are TGTGCCAGCAGCCCCCTGGATAATCCCCGCGGGGAGCAGTACTTC. The whole variable domain, filled in from reference TRBV14 and TRBJ2-7, reads EAGVTQFPSHSVIEKGQTVTLRCDPISGHDNLYWYRRVMGKEIKFLLHFVKESKQDESGMPNNRFLAERTGGTYSTLKVQPAELEDSGVYFCASSPLDNPRGEQYFGPGTRLTVT.

As to this clone: At one end, the junction sequence differs from germline, possibly due to a read error. This chain uses TRBV29-1 with TRBJ2-7; possibly TRBD1 for D (6 bases). The germline gives CDR1 SQVTM, CDR2 ANQGSEA. This CDR3 spans 11 amino acids. CDR3 region: CSVKQGWEQHF. CDR3 sequence (DNA): TGCAGCGTTAAACAGGGTTGGGAGCAGCACTTC.

The gene calls are TRBV19 and TRBJ1-4; weak D call: TRBD1 (6 bases). Between the trimmed V and J ends, which lost 5 bases and 0 bases, there was a span of 13 bases. Germline V gene data show CDR1 as LNHDA and CDR2 as SQIVND (reference sequence). This CDR3 region has 16 residues. CDR3 in amino acids: CASSSNRDATNEKLFF. CDR3 DNA sequence: TGTGCCAGTAGTTCCAACAGGGACGCAACTAATGAAAAACTGTTTTTT.

CDR3 sequence reads: CASSLFGGTYEQYF. CDR3 bases: TGTGCCAGCAGCTTGTTCGGGGGGACCTACGAGCAGTACTTC. The gene calls are TRBV5-4 and TRBJ2-7; 7 bases line up with TRBD2. V shed 1 base and J 2 bases; nucleotides not matched to a gene: 3. The CDR3 is 14 residues long. CDR1 is SGHNT, CDR2 YYREEE, per germline (reference sequence).

This clone was counted a single time. V is TRBV4-1 and J is TRBJ1-5; 9 nucleotides line up with TRBD1. The CDR3 is made up of 16 amino acids. Germline CDR1 MGHRA, CDR2 YSYEKL. V gave up 3 bases and J gave up 4 bases; unmatched junction bases: 7. The CDR3 loop is CASSHLGQGLNQPQHF. DNA of the CDR3: TGCGCCAGCAGCCACCTGGGACAGGGACTAAATCAGCCCCAGCATTTT.